This T cell receptor (beta chain) was observed in a study of post-analysis software for immune sequencing data. Study-wide background: Recorded disease courses covered relapsing-remitting, secondary progressive and progressive-relapsing multiple sclerosis. Some patients had no subtype annotation.

The CDR3 consists of 14 residues. The V end was cut by 6 bases, the J end by 0 bases, with 11 bases between. The germline V gene encodes CDR1 MNHEY and CDR2 SVGEGT. Remarks on this clonotype: Its target is unknown.

Unique molecular identifiers had been added to the TCR beta cDNA libraries. One entry per CDR3 protein, called by TCRdb with MiXCR from the PCR reads. Here the sample spans approximately 770,000 distinct CDR3 sequences, just over 45% being singletons. Study outcomes and limitations: Batch-mates among the samples co-clustered strongly by F measure. In multiple sclerosis, normalized Chao1 diversity was significantly below that of controls. Five or six TRBV segments were more frequent in patients than controls; TRBV5-6, TRBV5-1 and TRBV20-1 belonged to this group.

The rearrangement uses TRBV6-2 or TRBV6-3 and TRBJ1-1, with no clear D. Sequenced material: blood. The origin of this receptor is a girl between 10 and 17 years old with multiple sclerosis. CDR3 nucleotides: TGTGCCAGCAGGTTAGGTCTTCTGAACACTGAAGCTTTCTTT. Translated: CASRLGLLNTEAFF.